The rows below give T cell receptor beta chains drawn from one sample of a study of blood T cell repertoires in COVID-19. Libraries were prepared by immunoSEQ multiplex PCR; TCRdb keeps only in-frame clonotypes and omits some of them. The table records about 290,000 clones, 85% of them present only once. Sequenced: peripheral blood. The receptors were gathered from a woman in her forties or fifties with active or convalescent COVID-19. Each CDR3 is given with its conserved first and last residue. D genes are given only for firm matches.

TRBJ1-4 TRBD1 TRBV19 CASSIDTRRQGAFEKLFF
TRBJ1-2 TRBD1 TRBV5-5 CASSPPGTGFYGYTF
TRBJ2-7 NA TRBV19 CASSIGRSLEQYF
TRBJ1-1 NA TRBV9 CASSVGRGVAFF
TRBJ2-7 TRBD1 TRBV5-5 CASSRVVTGAYEQYF
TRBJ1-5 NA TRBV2 CASTPRVHGNQPQHF
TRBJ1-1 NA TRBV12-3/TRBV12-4 CASSFPGTEAFF
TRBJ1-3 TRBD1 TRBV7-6 CASSLGRGSGNTIYF
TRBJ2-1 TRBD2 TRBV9 CASSVAGGGDNEQFF
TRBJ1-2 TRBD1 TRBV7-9 CASSQESQGDYGYTF
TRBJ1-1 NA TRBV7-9 CASSFTSFLQAEAFF
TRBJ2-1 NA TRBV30 CALGRPWGGEQFF
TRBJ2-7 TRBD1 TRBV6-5 CASSQDRGRAEQYF
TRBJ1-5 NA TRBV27 CATQTRDNPQHF
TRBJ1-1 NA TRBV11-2 CASSTLSGRPEAFF
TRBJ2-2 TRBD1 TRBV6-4 CASSETGGNTGELFF
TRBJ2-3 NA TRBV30 CAWSVQGDTQYF
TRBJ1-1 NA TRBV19 CASNFRSMNTEAFF
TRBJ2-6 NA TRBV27 CASSSVSGANVLTF
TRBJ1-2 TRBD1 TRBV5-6 CASSLFGTGGFGYTF
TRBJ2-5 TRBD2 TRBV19 CASSSTSGSWDETQYF
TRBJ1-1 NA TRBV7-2 CASSLVEDTEAFF